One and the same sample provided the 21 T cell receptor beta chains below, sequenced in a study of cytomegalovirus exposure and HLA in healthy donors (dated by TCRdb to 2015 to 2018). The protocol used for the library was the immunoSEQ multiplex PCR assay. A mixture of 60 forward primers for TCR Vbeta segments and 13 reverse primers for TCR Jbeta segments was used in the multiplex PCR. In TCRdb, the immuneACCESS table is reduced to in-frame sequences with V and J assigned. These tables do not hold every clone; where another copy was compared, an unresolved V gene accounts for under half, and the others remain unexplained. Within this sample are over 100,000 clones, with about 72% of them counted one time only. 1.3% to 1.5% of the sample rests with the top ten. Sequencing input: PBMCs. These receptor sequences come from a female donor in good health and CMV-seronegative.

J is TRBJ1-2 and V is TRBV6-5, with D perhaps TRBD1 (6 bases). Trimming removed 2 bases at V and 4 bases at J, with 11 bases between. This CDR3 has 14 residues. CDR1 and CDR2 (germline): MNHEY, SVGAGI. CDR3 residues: CASSYGTKSYGYTF. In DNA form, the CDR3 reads TGTGCCAGCAGTTACGGGACAAAGAGCTATGGCTACACCTTC.

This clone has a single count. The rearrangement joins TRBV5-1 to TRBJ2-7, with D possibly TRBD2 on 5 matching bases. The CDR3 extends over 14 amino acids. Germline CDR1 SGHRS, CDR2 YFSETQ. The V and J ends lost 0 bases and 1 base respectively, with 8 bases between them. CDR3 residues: CASSLGLASYEQYF. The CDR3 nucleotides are TGCGCCAGCAGCTTGGGCCTAGCATCCTACGAGCAGTACTTC.

CDR3 nucleotides: TGTGCCAGCAGCGTAGGGAGGAGTGGAAATGAAAAACTGTTTTTT. Encoded protein: CASSVGRSGNEKLFF. The chain uses TRBV9 and TRBJ1-4; D remains ambiguous. The CDR3 is made up of 15 amino acids. V lost 0 bases to trimming and J lost 5 bases, with 11 bases between them. Germline CDR1 reads SGDLS; CDR2 reads YYNGEE.

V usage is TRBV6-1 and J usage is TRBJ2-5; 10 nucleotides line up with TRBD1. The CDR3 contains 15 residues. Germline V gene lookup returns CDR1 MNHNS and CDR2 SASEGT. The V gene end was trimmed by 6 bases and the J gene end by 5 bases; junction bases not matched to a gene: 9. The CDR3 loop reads CASRGWDRGEETQYF. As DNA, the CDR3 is TGTGCCAGCAGGGGGTGGGACAGGGGTGAGGAGACCCAGTACTTC.

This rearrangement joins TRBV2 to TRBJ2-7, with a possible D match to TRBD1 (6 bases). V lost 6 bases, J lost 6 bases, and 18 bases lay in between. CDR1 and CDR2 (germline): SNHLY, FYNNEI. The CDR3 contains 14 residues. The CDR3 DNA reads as TGTGCCAGCAGGGGGGCGGACGACCCTATCGAGCAGTACTTC. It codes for CASRGADDPIEQYF.

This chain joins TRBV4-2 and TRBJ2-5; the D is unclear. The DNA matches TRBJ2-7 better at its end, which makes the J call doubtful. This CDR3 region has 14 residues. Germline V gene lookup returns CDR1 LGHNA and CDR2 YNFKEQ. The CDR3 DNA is TGTGCCAGCAGCCAAGATCGGCGGAGCTACGAGCAGTACTTC. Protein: CASSQDRRSYEQYF.

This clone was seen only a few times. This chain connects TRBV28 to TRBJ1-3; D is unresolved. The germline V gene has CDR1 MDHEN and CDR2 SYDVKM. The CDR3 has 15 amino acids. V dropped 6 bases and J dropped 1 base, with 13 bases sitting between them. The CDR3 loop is CASSLTRISGNTIYF. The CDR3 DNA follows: TGTGCCAGCAGCCTCACCAGGATTTCTGGAAACACCATATATTTT.

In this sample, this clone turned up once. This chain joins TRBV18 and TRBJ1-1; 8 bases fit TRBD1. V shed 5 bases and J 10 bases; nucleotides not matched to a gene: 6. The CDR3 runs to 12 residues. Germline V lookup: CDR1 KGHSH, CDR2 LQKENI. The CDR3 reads CASSETGVSAFF. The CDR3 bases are TGTGCCAGCTCAGAGACAGGGGTCTCAGCTTTCTTT.

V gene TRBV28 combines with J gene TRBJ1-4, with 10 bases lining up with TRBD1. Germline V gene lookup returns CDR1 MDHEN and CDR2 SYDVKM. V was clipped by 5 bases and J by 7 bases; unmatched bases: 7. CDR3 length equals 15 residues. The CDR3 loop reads CASSRDRGLGEKLFF. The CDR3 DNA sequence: TGTGCCAGCAGTCGCGACAGGGGGCTTGGTGAAAAACTGTTTTTT.

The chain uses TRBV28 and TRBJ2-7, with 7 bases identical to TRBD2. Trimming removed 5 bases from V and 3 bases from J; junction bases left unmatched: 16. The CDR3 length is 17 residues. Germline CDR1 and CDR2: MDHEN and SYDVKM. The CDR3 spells CASSPLTILALFYEQYF. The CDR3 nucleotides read TGTGCCAGCAGTCCCCTCACAATACTAGCGCTGTTCTACGAGCAGTACTTC.

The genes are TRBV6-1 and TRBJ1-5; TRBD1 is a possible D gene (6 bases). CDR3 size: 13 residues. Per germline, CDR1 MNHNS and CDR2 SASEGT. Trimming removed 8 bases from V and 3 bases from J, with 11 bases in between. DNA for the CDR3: TGTGCCAGCTCCGGACAGAACAATCAGCCCCAGCATTTT. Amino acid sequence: CASSGQNNQPQHF.

The CDR3 here is CASSFFAGPFSYEQYF. CDR3 sequence (DNA): TGTGCCAGCAGTTTCTTTGCAGGGCCTTTCTCCTACGAGCAGTACTTC. V gene TRBV6-5 combines with J gene TRBJ2-7, with TRBD1 as a possible D gene (5 bases). V was pared by 4 bases and J by 0 bases, with 16 bases between. Germline V gives CDR1 MNHEY, CDR2 SVGAGI. The CDR3 extends over 16 amino acids.

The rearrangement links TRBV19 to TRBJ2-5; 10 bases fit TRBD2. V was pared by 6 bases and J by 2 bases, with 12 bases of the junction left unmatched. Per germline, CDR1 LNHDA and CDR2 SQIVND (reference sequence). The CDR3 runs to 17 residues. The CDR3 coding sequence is TGTGCCAGTAGACTAACTGGAGGACTAGCGGTACAAGAGACCCAGTACTTC. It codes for CASRLTGGLAVQETQYF.

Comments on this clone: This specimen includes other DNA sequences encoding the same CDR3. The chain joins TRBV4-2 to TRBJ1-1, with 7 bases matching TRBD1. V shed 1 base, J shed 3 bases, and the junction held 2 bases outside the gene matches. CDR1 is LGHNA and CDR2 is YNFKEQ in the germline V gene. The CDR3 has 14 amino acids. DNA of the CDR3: TGTGCCAGCAGCCAAGGAGACAGGGACACTGAAGCTTTCTTT. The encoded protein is CASSQGDRDTEAFF.

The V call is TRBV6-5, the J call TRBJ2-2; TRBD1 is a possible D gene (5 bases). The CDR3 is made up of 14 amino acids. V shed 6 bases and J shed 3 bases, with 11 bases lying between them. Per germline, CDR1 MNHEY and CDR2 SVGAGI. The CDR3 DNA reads TGTGCCAGCAGCCAAGACAGATACACCGGGGAGCTGTTTTTT. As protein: CASSQDRYTGELFF.

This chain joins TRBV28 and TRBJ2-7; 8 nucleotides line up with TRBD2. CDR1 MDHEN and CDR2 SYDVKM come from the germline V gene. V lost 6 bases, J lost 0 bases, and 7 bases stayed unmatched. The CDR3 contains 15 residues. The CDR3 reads CASRSGGLNSYEQYF. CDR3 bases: TGTGCCAGCAGGTCGGGGGGGCTCAACTCCTACGAGCAGTACTTC. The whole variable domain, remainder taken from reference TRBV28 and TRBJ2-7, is DVKVTQSSRYLVKRTGEKVFLECVQDMDHENMFWYRQDPGLGLRLIYFSYDVKMKEKGDIPEGYSVSREKKERFSLILESASTNQTSMYLCASRSGGLNSYEQYFGPGTRLTVT.

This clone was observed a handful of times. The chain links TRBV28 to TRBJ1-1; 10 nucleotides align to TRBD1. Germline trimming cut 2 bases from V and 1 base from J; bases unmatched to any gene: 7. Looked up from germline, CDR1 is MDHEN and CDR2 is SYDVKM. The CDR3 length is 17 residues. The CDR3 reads CASSLTGQGIRNTEAFF. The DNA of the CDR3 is TGTGCCAGCAGTTTAACGGGACAGGGGATAAGGAACACTGAAGCTTTCTTT. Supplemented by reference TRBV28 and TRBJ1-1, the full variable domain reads DVKVTQSSRYLVKRTGEKVFLECVQDMDHENMFWYRQDPGLGLRLIYFSYDVKMKEKGDIPEGYSVSREKKERFSLILESASTNQTSMYLCASSLTGQGIRNTEAFFGQGTRLTVV.

The CDR3 region has the DNA TGTGCCAGCAGCCTTAGCCGGGACAGGGGGCTTGGCTACACCTTC. It yields the protein CASSLSRDRGLGYTF. V is TRBV7-9 and J is TRBJ1-2, with TRBD1 matching 12 bases. V shed 5 bases, J shed 7 bases, and the junction held 8 bases outside the gene matches. Germline V lookup: CDR1 SEHNR, CDR2 FQNEAQ (reference sequence). The CDR3 covers 15 residues.

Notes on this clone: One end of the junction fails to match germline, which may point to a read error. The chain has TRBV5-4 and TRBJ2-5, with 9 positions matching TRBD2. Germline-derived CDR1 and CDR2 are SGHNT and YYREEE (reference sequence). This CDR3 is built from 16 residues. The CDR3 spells CVSSAAGGRARETQYF. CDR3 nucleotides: TGTGTCAGCAGCGCCGCTGGCGGGAGGGCCCGGGAGACCCAGTACTTC.

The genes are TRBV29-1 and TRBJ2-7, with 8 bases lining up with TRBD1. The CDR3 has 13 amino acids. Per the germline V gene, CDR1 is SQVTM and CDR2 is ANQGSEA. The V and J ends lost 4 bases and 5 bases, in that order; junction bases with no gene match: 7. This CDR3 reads CSVAQGAKNEQYF. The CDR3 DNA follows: TGCAGCGTTGCGCAGGGGGCCAAGAACGAGCAGTACTTC.

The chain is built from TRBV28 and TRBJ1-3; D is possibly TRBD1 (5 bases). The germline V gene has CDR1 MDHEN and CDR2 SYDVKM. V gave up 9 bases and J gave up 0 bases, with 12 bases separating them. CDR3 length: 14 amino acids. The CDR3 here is CASSTEVSGNTIYF. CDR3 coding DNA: TGTGCCAGTTCGACAGAGGTCTCTGGAAACACCATATATTTT.